One and the same sample provided the 23 T cell receptor beta chains below, sequenced in a study of high-grade serous ovarian cancer treatment subgroups (dated by TCRdb to about 2021). Libraries were made using the immunoSEQ multiplex PCR assay. TCRdb retrieved this table from immuneACCESS and kept in-frame rearrangements only. Not all clones are present; in checked studies, unresolved V genes account for under half, and no reason is known for the remainder. The sample profile shows under 7,000 clones; roughly two thirds of them were found once. Together, the top ten hold 7.7% of the sample. Tumor samples were collected prior to definitive surgery or chemotherapy. Sequencing was performed on tumor tissue. The receptors were gathered from a human donor with high-grade serous ovarian cancer.

V and J are TRBV19 and TRBJ1-2, with unresolved D. From germline, CDR1 is LNHDA and CDR2 SQIVND (reference sequence). The CDR3 extends over 15 amino acids. V was clipped by 3 bases and J by 4 bases, with 15 bases between them. The CDR3 nucleotides read TGTGCCAGTAGTATCGCCCTAAACCTCCTCTATGGCTACACCTTC. Its translation: CASSIALNLLYGYTF.

In regard to this clone: The junction does not match germline at one end; this may be a read error. The rearrangement uses TRBV5-1 and TRBJ2-7, with 7 bases identical to TRBD1. CDR3 length: 13 amino acids. Germline values: CDR1 SGHRS, CDR2 YFSETQ. Written as DNA, the CDR3 is TGCGCCAGCAGCGAGAGTGAGGGGGCAGCTAAAAACTTC. It is translated as CASSESEGAAKNF.

The V and J genes are TRBV7-8 and TRBJ2-7; D is unclear. The CDR3 has 15 amino acids. The ends were cut back, 1 base at V and 4 bases at J, with 14 bases in the middle. Germline assignment: CDR1 SGHVS and CDR2 FQNEAQ. The CDR3 region is CASSLVEVDGYEQYF. In DNA, the CDR3 is TGTGCCAGCAGCTTAGTAGAGGTGGACGGATACGAGCAGTACTTC.

This clone was seen just once. The CDR3 nucleotides are TGTGCCAGCGGTAGGGGACTAGAATCCAATGAGCAGTTCTTC. It encodes CASGRGLESNEQFF. The rearrangement uses TRBV6-4 and TRBJ2-1; 8 positions match TRBD2. Germline V gives CDR1 MRHNA, CDR2 SNTAGT. Germline trimming cut 8 bases from V and 6 bases from J; bases unmatched to any gene: 9. This CDR3 has 14 amino acids.

The genes are TRBV4-1 and TRBJ1-4, with unresolved D. The V and J ends lost 4 bases and 4 bases respectively, with 13 bases between them. From germline, CDR1 is MGHRA and CDR2 YSYEKL. The CDR3 is 15 residues long. CDR3 DNA: TGCGCCAGCAGCCGGGGAGATGAAGGTAATGAAAAACTGTTTTTT. This encodes CASSRGDEGNEKLFF.

This clone has only one observation. The gene calls are TRBV7-2 and TRBJ2-3; D tentatively fits TRBD1 or TRBD2 (6 bases each). The V and J ends lost 0 bases and 5 bases respectively, with 12 bases between them. From germline, CDR1 is SGHTA and CDR2 FQGNSA. This CDR3 contains 15 residues. This chain's CDR3 is CASSLAGGRVDTQYF. DNA of the CDR3: TGTGCCAGCAGCTTAGCGGGGGGCCGGGTAGATACGCAGTATTTT. Combining the CDR3 with reference TRBV7-2 and TRBJ2-3 gives the whole variable domain GAGVSQSPSNKVTEKGKDVELRCDPISGHTALYWYRQSLGQGLEFLIYFQGNSAPDKSGLPSDRFSAERTGGSVSTLTIQRTQQEDSAVYLCASSLAGGRVDTQYFGPGTRLTVL.

The chain joins TRBV28 to TRBJ2-7; TRBD2 is a possible D gene (6 bases). The V gene lost 8 bases and the J gene lost 2 bases, with 16 bases spanning the gap. This CDR3 is built from 14 residues. Germline V lookup: CDR1 MDHEN, CDR2 SYDVKM. The CDR3 nucleotides read TGTGCCAGCTGTACCCCCGGGACTGCCTACGAGCAGTACTTC. As protein: CASCTPGTAYEQYF.

This chain links TRBV29-1 with TRBJ1-1, with unresolved D. The V gene lost 4 bases and the J gene lost 3 bases, with 9 bases spanning the gap. CDR1 and CDR2 (germline): SQVTM, ANQGSEA. CDR3 length: 12 residues. CDR3 nucleotides: TGCAGCGTTGCGGCAGGCTACACTGAAGCTTTCTTT. Residues: CSVAAGYTEAFF.

This clone was found once. This chain uses TRBV13 with TRBJ1-2; TRBD1 matches at 8 bases. The V gene's germline CDR1 is PRHDT and CDR2 FYEKMQ (reference sequence). There are 16 residues in the CDR3. V dropped 2 bases and J dropped 8; count of bases not matched to a gene: 13. CDR3 residues: CASSLYMDREYDGYTF. CDR3 nucleotides: TGTGCCAGCAGCTTATATATGGACAGGGAATACGACGGCTACACCTTC.

The genes are TRBV28 and TRBJ2-2; TRBD1 aligns across 12 bases. This CDR3 has 15 amino acids. Germline V gene sequence: CDR1 MDHEN, CDR2 SYDVKM. J gave up 11 bases and V 4 bases, and 8 bases lay outside the gene matches. CDR3: CASSYRDRGRGELFF. CDR3 in DNA: TGTGCCAGCAGTTACCGGGACAGGGGGCGCGGCGAGCTGTTTTTT.

The table lists this clone with a few counts. This chain connects TRBV4-2 to TRBJ1-2; 7 nucleotides line up with TRBD1. J gave up 4 bases and V 0 bases, and 5 bases lay outside the gene matches. This CDR3 spans 15 amino acids. CDR1 and CDR2 (germline): LGHNA, YNFKEQ. The CDR3 sequence: CASSQDRQGGYGYTF. The CDR3 DNA is TGTGCCAGCAGCCAAGATAGGCAGGGGGGCTATGGCTACACCTTC.

The chain employs TRBV5-1 and TRBJ2-1; the D gene is possibly TRBD1 (5 bases). This CDR3 is built from 14 residues. V lost 5 bases to trimming and J lost 8 bases, with 17 bases between them. Germline CDR1 SGHRS, CDR2 YFSETQ. CDR3 sequence (DNA): TGCGCCAGCAGTGCAGGGTCCCTGGGCGATGAGCAGTTCTTC. The encoded protein is CASSAGSLGDEQFF.

This clone was observed once. This chain connects TRBV4-2 to TRBJ1-1; D not certain. CDR3 length: 14 amino acids. Germline CDR1 is LGHNA and CDR2 is YNFKEQ. Trimming left V 7 bases short and J 0 bases short, with 12 bases between. This chain's CDR3 is CASNNQPMNTEAFF. CDR3 nucleotide sequence: TGTGCCAGCAACAACCAGCCCATGAACACTGAAGCTTTCTTT.

The genes are TRBV7-9 and TRBJ2-1, with D unresolved. The CDR3 contains 13 residues. Germline CDR1 is SEHNR and CDR2 is FQNEAQ (reference sequence). Trimming took off 3 bases at V and 7 bases at J, with 10 bases between the two ends. This CDR3 is CASSLVPSNEQFF. The CDR3 nucleotides read TGTGCCAGCAGCTTGGTCCCCAGTAATGAGCAGTTCTTC. Complete variable domain (other parts from reference TRBV7-9 and TRBJ2-1): DTGVSQNPRHKITKRGQNVTFRCDPISEHNRLYWYRQTLGQGPEFLTYFQNEAQLEKSRLLSDRFSAERPKGSFSTLEIQRTEQGDSAMYLCASSLVPSNEQFFGPGTRLTVL.

A few counts support this clone. The chain combines TRBV28 with TRBJ2-7; D is perhaps TRBD1 (6 bases). With 3 bases removed from V and 2 bases from J, the gap between germline ends came to 11 bases. The germline V gene has CDR1 MDHEN and CDR2 SYDVKM. The CDR3 runs to 14 residues. As DNA, the CDR3 is TGTGCCAGCAGTTTTAGGGGGTGGGCCTACGAGCAGTACTTC. Encoded protein: CASSFRGWAYEQYF.

The rearrangement links TRBV28 to TRBJ1-2, with 7 nucleotides matching TRBD1. With 6 bases clipped from V and 4 bases from J, the junction kept 8 bases outside the gene matches. This CDR3 is built from 14 residues. Germline values: CDR1 MDHEN, CDR2 SYDVKM. CDR3 loop: CASRLEGAGYGYTF. CDR3 nucleotide sequence: TGTGCCAGCAGGCTTGAGGGGGCGGGCTATGGCTACACCTTC.

J is TRBJ1-5 and V is TRBV7-2; TRBD1 might be the D (5 bases). The CDR3 consists of 15 residues. Germline CDR1 reads SGHTA; CDR2 reads FQGNSA. Between the trimmed V and J ends, which lost 3 bases and 2 bases, there was a span of 11 bases. The CDR3 DNA is TGTGCCAGCAGCTTTAAGGAAGGGGGCAATCAGCCCCAGCATTTT. The encoded protein is CASSFKEGGNQPQHF.

In this sample, this clone turned up a few times. The chain couples TRBV6-1 to TRBJ1-5; D might be TRBD1 (5 bases). Germline V CDR1 and CDR2: MNHNS, SASEGT. There are 13 residues in the CDR3. Trimming took 6 bases from V and 9 from J, leaving 15 bases between them. The CDR3 DNA reads TGTGCCAGCAGCCTCAGGGACGGGGTGCCCCAGCATTTT. Translated, it gives CASSLRDGVPQHF.

This clone was detected a few times. The chain carries TRBV5-6 and TRBJ2-3; 9 bases align to TRBD2. The CDR3 covers 17 residues. V shed 2 bases, J shed 2 bases, and the junction held 9 bases outside the gene matches. In germline, CDR1 is SGHDT, CDR2 YYEEEE. The DNA for the CDR3 is TGTGCCAGCAGCTTTAGAGCGGGGGGCCTACCCACAGATACGCAGTATTTT. This gives the protein CASSFRAGGLPTDTQYF.

This clone was counted between two and nine times. The chain carries TRBV7-9 and TRBJ2-3; D is perhaps TRBD2 (7 bases). CDR1 is SEHNR and CDR2 is FQNEAQ in the germline V gene (reference sequence). V dropped 4 bases and J dropped 4 bases, with 15 bases sitting between them. The CDR3 length is 15 residues. DNA for the CDR3: TGTGCCAGCAGCTACACGGGGGGCGGCGCAGATACGCAGTATTTT. As protein: CASSYTGGGADTQYF.

In this sample, this clone turned up once. CDR3 nucleotides: TGTGCCAGCAGCACTATCTCCCCGGGGTCCTACGAGCAGTACTTC. Translated: CASSTISPGSYEQYF. The chain couples TRBV27 to TRBJ2-7; the D gene is possibly TRBD2 (5 bases). Germline-derived CDR1 and CDR2 are MNHEY and SMNVEV (reference sequence). The V end was cut by 6 bases, the J end by 1 base, with 16 bases between. This CDR3 is 15 amino acids long.

V and J are TRBV7-2 and TRBJ2-5; the D gene is possibly TRBD2 (5 bases). This CDR3 has 13 residues. V lost 4 bases and J lost 10, with 16 bases in between. Germline CDR1 is SGHTA and CDR2 is FQGNSA. CDR3 in DNA: TGTGCCAGCAGCTATCAGAGGGTCGGGGACCAGTACTTC. Translation: CASSYQRVGDQYF.

This chain links TRBV20-1 with TRBJ2-3; D remains unclear. The germline gives CDR1 DFQATT, CDR2 SNEGSKA (reference sequence). V lost 0 bases and J lost 4, with 2 bases in between. CDR3 length: 11 residues. CDR3 loop: CSARDADTQYF. In DNA form, the CDR3 reads TGCAGTGCTAGAGATGCAGATACGCAGTATTTT.